Only one count was recorded for the clone carrying this T cell receptor beta chain. Its antigen is not identified. The time point here: week 5, during vaccination. Every vaccine dose comprised 300 ug of mutant IDH1 20-mer peptide plus topical imiquimod. Generated by immunoSEQ multiplex PCR, the TCRdb table keeps only in-frame clones and is missing some. The sample yields approximately 26,000 clones, roughly 90% seen once. The data belong to a study of a mutant IDH1 vaccine in newly diagnosed glioma. Study summary: Patients got their first vaccination 4-6 weeks after radiotherapy alone, or with temozolomide cycles.

The study's findings and limits: Patients mounted vaccine-induced immune responses in 90% to 95% of cases. Pseudoprogression appears to have had no connection to changes in top peripheral T cell clonotypes.

This sample comprised PBMCs, obtained from a glioma patient whose treatment included an IDH1 peptide vaccine. The TCR was taken from a man younger than 35 with glioma.

CDR3 nucleotide sequence: TGTGCCAGCAGCTCTCGCCGCACCACTGGTACGCAGTATTTT. This sequence encodes CASSSRRTTGTQYF. The chain employs TRBV7-4 and TRBJ2-3; D call uncertain. The length of the CDR3 is 14 residues. The germline V gene encodes CDR1 SGHVT and CDR2 SQSDAQ. The V end lost 4 bases, the J end lost 8 bases, and 16 bases lay between the germline ends.